The source of this T cell receptor (beta chain) is a study of T cell responses to AZD1222 COVID-19 vaccine (dated by TCRdb to about 2021). For context, the study as a whole: AZD1222 recipients given second doses at about 4 weeks or at about 12 weeks were pooled, since spike-specific TCR depth and breadth were not found to differ between the two schedules. A total of just over 230 trial participants underwent TCR sequencing, of whom roughly 210 received two doses of AZD1222 and roughly 25 received two doses of the MenACWY control vaccine. Trial participants were enrolled into age subgroups of 18-55, 56-69 and 70-plus years, which contained approximately 150, 28 and 58 TCR-sequenced participants, respectively. The investigation overall reported the following: Reportedly, almost half of the unique spike-specific TCRs recognized epitopes lying outside the regions that are mutated in the B.1.351 and B.1.1.7 variants. Only a handful of AZD1222 recipients were SARS-CoV-2 seropositive at baseline, limiting conclusions about previously exposed vaccinees. In the small 56-69-year group, the increase in depth fell short of significance, most likely because of low power. Because no day 14 peak-response samples were available, repertoires were characterized only after the peak T cell response. A significant rise in spike-specific TCR breadth and depth was observed after two AZD1222 doses relative to day 0 and relative to MenACWY recipients. Vaccine-associated CD4 TCRs spanned the whole spike protein, with dominant responses in regions 160-218 and 743-854. Participants were mostly white British, with more females than males. The authors suggested clonal diversity may have been underestimated.

What the time point label conveys for this sample: baseline before first vaccination. Vaccinee samples came from UK trials COV001 and COV002, including a single-blind randomized controlled phase 2/3 trial of AZD1222 (ChAdOx1 nCoV-19) in healthy adults. Trial participant PBMC samples were collected at day 0 and day 28 after the second dose for TCRbeta chain sequencing. Notes on this clone: Its specific antigen is unknown. No base-level quality is on record; no much larger clone is a single base apart.

The CDR3 regions of human TCRbeta chains were analyzed by immunosequencing. As for the original processing: TCRs in the repertoires were compared against a reference library of SARS-CoV-2-specific TCRs that had been generated with the MIRA antigen-specificity platform. Breadth meant the fraction of unique TCRs that were SARS-CoV-2-associated, whereas depth meant the fraction of total T cells that were SARS-CoV-2-associated. Using the MIRA data, each spike-specific TCR was mapped to the spike region that the TCR reacts to and placed in a CD4 or CD8 class. Log10-transformed breadth and depth values were compared by one-way ANOVA with Sidak's multiple comparisons tests. The clones in this table, taken by TCRdb from immuneACCESS, are in-frame only. Not every clone is retained; where verified, under half of the shortfall comes from an unresolved V gene, and the cause of the rest is unknown. D and trimming come from the DNA, and the V and J calls and clone size come from that table. Within this sample are roughly 99,000 clones, with 91% of them counted one time only. The top ten clonotypes cover under 25% of the sample.

From a lookup of the germline V gene, CDR1 and CDR2 are SGHDT and YYEEEE. The CDR3, cysteine through phenylalanine, is 18 amino acids long. The CDR3 DNA has 54 bases and is translated from base 1. V and J lose 2 bases and 8 bases, and a span of 25 bases separates them. The rearrangement joined TRBV5-6 to TRBJ2-2; TRBD1 is possibly the D segment (6 matching bases). The sequence came from an adult in good health. The sequencing here drew on peripheral blood, taken on day 0 of AZD1222 vaccination. In nucleotides, the sequence is TGTGCCAGCAGCTTCGCGACAGGTTCCCCCCGGACGGCTGGGGAGCTGTTTTTT. This sequence encodes CASSFATGSPRTAGELFF.